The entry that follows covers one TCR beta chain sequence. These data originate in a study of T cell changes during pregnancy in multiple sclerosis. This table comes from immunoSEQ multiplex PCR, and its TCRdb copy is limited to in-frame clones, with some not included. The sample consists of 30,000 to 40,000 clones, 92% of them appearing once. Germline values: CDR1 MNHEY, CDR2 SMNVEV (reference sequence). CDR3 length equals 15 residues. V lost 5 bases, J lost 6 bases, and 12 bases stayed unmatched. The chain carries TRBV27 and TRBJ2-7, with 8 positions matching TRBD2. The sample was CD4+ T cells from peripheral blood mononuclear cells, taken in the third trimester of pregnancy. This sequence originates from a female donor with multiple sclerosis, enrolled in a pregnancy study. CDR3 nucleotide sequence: TGTGCCAGCAGTCCGTCGGCGGGAGGCTCTCTCGAGCAGTACTTC. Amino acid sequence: CASSPSAGGSLEQYF.